The 3 T cell receptor beta chains below were found in one sample sequenced in a study of blood T cell repertoires in COVID-19. Only in-frame clones appear in the TCRdb table, and some are missing; sequencing was by immunoSEQ multiplex PCR. The table lists under 250,000 clones, about nine tenths of them singletons. The sample taken for sequencing was PBMCs or T cells enriched from blood (not recorded which). These receptors were taken from a woman aged 25-40 years with acute COVID-19.

The rearrangement uses TRBV9 and TRBJ2-3; 14 bases align to TRBD2. CDR3 length equals 18 residues. V lost 4 bases and J lost 3; bases outside the gene matches: 10. Germline CDR1 and CDR2: SGDLS and YYNGEE. CDR3 amino acids: CASSPLGTSGGITDTQYF. DNA for the CDR3: TGTGCCAGCAGCCCCCTGGGGACTAGCGGGGGAATAACAGATACGCAGTATTTT.

This rearrangement joins TRBV4-1 to TRBJ1-6; the D gene is possibly TRBD1 (5 bases). V gave up 4 bases and J gave up 5 bases, with 12 bases separating them. The length of the CDR3 is 15 residues. Looked up from germline, CDR1 is MGHRA and CDR2 is YSYEKL. For the CDR3, the DNA is TGCGCCAGCAGCCGCGGGACTCAGGATAATTCACCCCTCCACTTT. It specifies CASSRGTQDNSPLHF.

The gene calls are TRBV4-1 and TRBJ2-3; 15 nucleotides align to TRBD2. The germline gives CDR1 MGHRA, CDR2 YSYEKL. The CDR3 covers 20 residues. Losses at the gene ends were 0 bases for V and 2 bases for J; bases not matched to a gene: 9. CDR3 nucleotide sequence: TGCGCCAGCAGCCAAGAGATAGGACTAGCGGGGGGGTCAGTCACAGATACGCAGTATTTT. Protein: CASSQEIGLAGGSVTDTQYF.